One and the same sample provided the 7 T cell receptor beta chains below, sequenced in a study of human T cells and chemical hapten exposure. Time point here: patch test 2, 6 weeks after DPC sensitization. Treatment noted: therapeutic diphenylcyclopropenone sensitization with weekly scalp DPC. TCRdb re-called the RACE reads through MiXCR, storing one row per CDR3 protein. The sample includes over 35,000 distinct CDR3 sequences, just under 9% of them seen just once. The input for sequencing was whole blood, taken in connection with sensitization to the hapten diphenylcyclopropenone (DPC). The receptor set was obtained from a woman between 40 and 55 years old with alopecia areata. Some clones in this sample may be carry-over from other donors' samples.

The table lists this clonotype with many counts. V gene TRBV6-2 or TRBV6-3 combines with J gene TRBJ2-3, with 13 bases lining up with TRBD2. Trimming at V came to 2 bases and at J to 4 bases, leaving 0 bases not matched to a gene. Germline values: CDR1 MNHEY, CDR2 SVGEGT. The CDR3 runs to 15 residues. CDR3 in amino acids: CASSYGTSGADTQYF. The CDR3 region has the DNA TGTGCCAGCAGTTACGGGACTAGCGGGGCAGATACGCAGTATTTT.

This clonotype was counted between two and nine times. V usage is TRBV28 and J usage is TRBJ2-1; D unclear. V was trimmed by 8 bases and J by 0 bases, leaving 11 bases between them. CDR1 and CDR2 (germline): MDHEN, SYDVKM. This CDR3 region has 14 residues. For the CDR3, the DNA is TGTGCCAGCCTGGCACAGAGCTCCTACAATGAGCAGTTCTTC. This sequence encodes CASLAQSSYNEQFF.

With respect to this clonotype: Possible read error: a much larger clone is one base away. J is TRBJ1-5 and V is TRBV6-2 or TRBV6-3; TRBD1 matches 7 bases. Trimming removed 5 bases from V and 8 bases from J; junction bases left unmatched: 18. The CDR3 covers 17 residues. The germline V gene has CDR1 MNHEY and CDR2 SVGEGT. The CDR3 protein is CASSPIRQGKSNKPQHF. CDR3 DNA sequence: TGTGCCAGCAGTCCGATACGACAGGGAAAAAGTAATAAGCCCCAGCATTTT.

This clonotype was picked up many times. This chain connects TRBV12-3 or TRBV12-4 to TRBJ1-1, with a weak D call TRBD1 (6 bases). The length of the CDR3 is 16 residues. Trimming removed 2 bases from V and 0 bases from J, with 13 bases in between. Written as DNA, the CDR3 is TGTGCCAGCAGTTTACAGAGAGGACAGATGAACACTGAAGCTTTCTTT. This gives the protein CASSLQRGQMNTEAFF.

A few counts support this clonotype. The chain couples TRBV5-6 to TRBJ2-5; TRBD2 matches 8 bases. Germline CDR1 reads SGHDT; CDR2 reads YYEEEE. Trimming took 1 base from V and 6 from J; bases not matched to a gene: 11. The CDR3 consists of 16 residues. CDR3 DNA sequence: TGTGCCAGCAGCTTGCTTCGTAGCGGGGCTAAGAAGACCCAGTACTTC. It translates to CASSLLRSGAKKTQYF.

This clonotype was picked up many times. The chain couples TRBV15 to TRBJ2-3; a weak D match, TRBD1 (5 bases). Germline V gene lookup returns CDR1 LNHNV and CDR2 YYDKDF (reference sequence). V was shortened by 5 bases and J by 5 bases, with 17 bases between the two germline ends. The length of the CDR3 is 15 residues. In nucleotides, the CDR3 is TGTGCCACCAGCGGGCCCAGAGAAGGGGTAGATACGCAGTATTTT. Its translation: CATSGPREGVDTQYF.

At least ten counts were recorded for this clonotype. The chain has TRBV4-2 and TRBJ2-7, with 8 nucleotides matching TRBD2. Germline CDR1 LGHNA, CDR2 YNFKEQ. This CDR3 is 15 amino acids long. Losses at the gene ends were 4 bases for V and 2 bases for J; bases not matched to a gene: 7. The CDR3 loop reads CASSRGGSGTYEQYF. The CDR3 coding sequence is TGTGCCAGCAGCCGCGGAGGTAGCGGGACCTACGAGCAGTACTTC.